A selection of T cell receptor beta chains follows, all from one sample in a study of identifying expanded T cells in peripheral blood. Some clones are missing from TCRdb's copy, which holds only in-frame ones; the method was immunoSEQ multiplex PCR. The sample gives more than 85,000 clones, about 87% of which show up once; about 14% is in the top ten. The sample taken for sequencing was blood. These receptors were obtained from a person aged 18-70 years in good health. Each CDR3 is given with its conserved first and last residue. D genes are given only for firm matches. Size is stated for part of the rows, as once, few or many counts, or as a class when the clone is expanded.

CDR3,DNA,J,V,size,D
CASSLGGYGYTF,TGTGCCAGCAGCTTGGGGGGCTATGGCTACACCTTC,TRBJ1-2,TRBV7-9,once,.
CASSLAPTGDYGYTF,TGTGCCAGTAGTCTCGCCCCGACAGGGGACTATGGCTACACCTTC,TRBJ1-2,TRBV19,.,TRBD1
CASSTNPPGQGNYEQYF,TGTGCCAGTAGCACTAATCCCCCGGGGCAGGGGAATTACGAGCAGTACTTC,TRBJ2-7,TRBV19,.,.
CASSVVGTGLSEQYF,TGTGCCAGCAGCGTAGTTGGGACAGGGCTGAGCGAGCAGTACTTC,TRBJ2-7,TRBV9,.,TRBD1
CASSTSRGRNEQFF,TGTGCCAGCAGCACATCCCGGGGACGTAATGAGCAGTTCTTC,TRBJ2-1,TRBV11-1,.,.
CASSEEGLVIGDTQYF,TGTGCCAGCAGTGAAGAGGGACTAGTAATTGGAGATACGCAGTATTTT,TRBJ2-3,TRBV6-1,.,TRBD2
CASSLTLLGGQPQHF,TGTGCCAGCAGTTTGACCCTACTGGGTGGTCAGCCCCAGCATTTT,TRBJ1-5,TRBV28,once,.
CASSIQGTGNTIYF,TGTGCCAGCAGCATACAGGGTACTGGAAACACCATATATTTT,TRBJ1-3,TRBV13,.,.
CASSFATEAFF,TGTGCCAGCAGCTTCGCGACCGAAGCTTTCTTT,TRBJ1-1,TRBV11-2,.,.
CASSLLPPGQRTDTQYF,TGCGCCAGCAGCCTCCTCCCCCCGGGACAGCGTACAGATACGCAGTATTTT,TRBJ2-3,TRBV4-1,.,TRBD1
CASSRPGPGNTIYF,TGTGCCAGCAGCCGACCAGGGCCTGGAAACACCATATATTTT,TRBJ1-3,TRBV11-3,.,.
CASRPGVAATNEKLFF,TGTGCCAGCAGGCCAGGCGTAGCCGCAACTAATGAAAAACTGTTTTTT,TRBJ1-4,TRBV7-8,.,.
CASSQGREPEAFF,TGTGCCAGCAGCCAAGGCAGGGAGCCTGAAGCTTTCTTT,TRBJ1-1,TRBV4-2,few,.
CASSSIRTTNSYEQYF,TGTGCCAGCAGTTCCATTAGGACTACTAACTCCTACGAGCAGTACTTC,TRBJ2-7,TRBV27,.,.
CASSFVRDDETQYF,TGCGCCAGCAGCTTCGTCAGGGATGACGAGACCCAGTACTTC,TRBJ2-5,TRBV5-1,.,.
CASSYTGTSTDTQYF,TGTGCCAGCAGTTATACCGGGACAAGCACAGATACGCAGTATTTT,TRBJ2-3,TRBV6-5,once,.
CASSAGLAGGRETQYF,TGTGCCAGCTCAGCGGGACTAGCGGGGGGACGGGAAACCCAGTACTTC,TRBJ2-5,TRBV28,.,TRBD2
CASRLIRVGDPGANVLTF,TGTGCCAGCAGACTCATCAGGGTAGGAGACCCTGGGGCCAACGTCCTGACTTTC,TRBJ2-6,TRBV28,.,.
CASSHAHPHPYRETQYF,TGTGCCAGCAGCCACGCCCACCCTCACCCGTACCGAGAGACCCAGTACTTC,TRBJ2-5,TRBV14,.,.